Listed below are T cell receptor beta chains from one sample, sequenced in a study of shared clonotypes between healthy human individuals. Sequencing was performed with immunoSEQ multiplex PCR; in TCRdb, only in-frame clones are kept and a portion is missing. The sample holds over 2,000,000 clones, over 85% seen once. The source material was naive CD8+ T cells from PBMCs. These TCRs come from a man in his late teens or twenties in good health. Some clones in this sample may be carry-over from other donors' samples. The CDR3 runs from the conserved cysteine through the conserved F or W. Each record gives: CDR3 protein, CDR3 DNA, clone size, V gene, D gene, J gene. A D gene is named only where the DNA matches it firmly. Clone sizes are given selectively: once, few, many, or a class where the clone is expanded.

CASSLAAPNTGELFF TGTGCCAGCAGCTTAGCCGCCCCGAACACCGGGGAGCTGTTTTTT NA TRBV7-9 NA TRBJ2-2
CASRVPASFREGPYNEQFF TGTGCCAGCAGAGTCCCCGCCTCTTTTAGGGAGGGCCCCTACAATGAGCAGTTCTTC once TRBV6-4 TRBD2 TRBJ2-1
CASSLRGQGYILYGYTF TGTGCCAGCAGCTTACGAGGGCAGGGTTATATTTTATATGGCTACACCTTC NA TRBV7-8 NA TRBJ1-2
CASSPMFGTGVGYTF TGTGCCAGCAGCCCCATGTTCGGGACAGGGGTTGGCTACACCTTC NA TRBV7-8 TRBD1 TRBJ1-2
CASSRHSGTTNNEQFF TGCGCCAGCAGCCGACACAGCGGGACAACAAACAATGAGCAGTTCTTC NA TRBV4-3 NA TRBJ2-1
CASRKHRGGELFF TGCGCCAGCCGAAAACACAGGGGCGGGGAGCTGTTTTTT NA TRBV5-1 TRBD1 TRBJ2-2
CASSIGVTNTEAFF TGTGCCAGTAGTATAGGGGTGACGAACACTGAAGCTTTCTTT few TRBV19 NA TRBJ1-1
CASRPTLKREPPYEQYF TGTGCCAGCAGACCAACACTTAAGCGGGAGCCTCCCTACGAGCAGTACTTC NA TRBV28 TRBD2 TRBJ2-7
CASSLGQTYEQYF TGTGCCAGCAGCCTTGGACAGACATACGAGCAGTACTTC NA TRBV27 NA TRBJ2-7
CASSSGIEGYSYNEQFF TGTGCCAGCAGCTCCGGAATCGAGGGATACTCCTACAATGAGCAGTTCTTC NA TRBV28 NA TRBJ2-1
CASSPPTPGYTF TGTGCCAGCAGCCCCCCCACCCCCGGCTACACCTTC NA TRBV7-9 NA TRBJ1-2
CASGRGYYEQYF TGTGCCAGCGGCAGGGGTTACTACGAGCAGTACTTC once TRBV27 NA TRBJ2-7
CASSRRTSGTQYF TGTGCCAGCAGCCGACGGACTAGCGGGACGCAGTATTTT NA TRBV11-1 TRBD2 TRBJ2-3
CASSLQGTSEAFF TGTGCCAGCAGCCTACAGGGGACCTCGGAAGCTTTCTTT NA TRBV7-6 TRBD1 TRBJ1-1
CASSSNAPQRTTEAFF TGTGCCAGCAGTTCAAACGCCCCACAGCGTACCACTGAAGCTTTCTTT NA TRBV6-5 NA TRBJ1-1
CSVPRLAARNEQFF TGCAGCGTCCCCAGACTAGCGGCGCGCAATGAGCAGTTCTTC once TRBV29-1 TRBD2 TRBJ2-1
CASSLRGRQILGGETQYF TGTGCCAGCAGCTTAAGGGGCAGGCAAATCCTGGGGGGAGAGACCCAGTACTTC NA TRBV11-1 NA TRBJ2-5
CASSPRTSGLRGTQYF TGTGCCAGCAGCCCTCGGACTAGCGGGCTCCGTGGGACCCAGTACTTC NA TRBV7-9 TRBD2 TRBJ2-5
CASSTGQGAADTQYF TGTGCCAGCAGCACCGGACAGGGGGCGGCAGATACGCAGTATTTT NA TRBV11-2 TRBD1 TRBJ2-3
CASSPTAAKVTEAFF TGCGCCAGCAGCCCAACCGCTGCCAAGGTCACTGAAGCTTTCTTT NA TRBV4-1 NA TRBJ1-1
CASSLLWGGNQPQHF TGTGCCAGCAGTTTATTGTGGGGAGGAAATCAGCCCCAGCATTTT NA TRBV28 NA TRBJ1-5
CASSRGRLDNEQFF TGTGCCAGCAGTAGGGGGAGGTTGGACAATGAGCAGTTCTTC NA TRBV2 NA TRBJ2-1
CAWSVTTFTDTQYF TGTGCCTGGAGTGTCACTACCTTCACAGATACGCAGTATTTT NA TRBV30 NA TRBJ2-3
CASSLQRYEQYF TGTGCCAGCAGCCTTCAGAGGTACGAGCAGTACTTC once TRBV28 NA TRBJ2-7
CASSLSETDNNEKLFF TGTGCCAGCAGTTTATCGGAAACAGATAACAATGAAAAACTGTTTTTT NA TRBV28 NA TRBJ1-4
CASSFSLGAPYEKLFF TGTGCCAGCAGTTTTAGCCTGGGGGCGCCTTATGAAAAACTGTTTTTT NA TRBV28 NA TRBJ1-4
CASRSLIGLGMNTEAFF TGTGCCAGCAGATCTCTAATAGGTTTGGGTATGAACACTGAAGCTTTCTTT once TRBV28 NA TRBJ1-1
CALEGGSGFQSYEQYF TGTGCGCTGGAGGGGGGTAGCGGGTTCCAATCCTACGAGCAGTACTTC NA TRBV30 NA TRBJ2-7
CASSLGPGKGTEAFF TGTGCCAGCAGCTTAGGCCCGGGGAAAGGCACTGAAGCTTTCTTT NA TRBV7-9 NA TRBJ1-1
CASSPAKGGNTIYF TGTGCCAGCTCACCCGCCAAGGGAGGAAACACCATATATTTT NA TRBV18 NA TRBJ1-3
CASSIQGTYEQYF TGTGCCAGTAGTATCCAGGGAACCTACGAGCAGTACTTC few TRBV19 NA TRBJ2-7
CASGYGGRSYEQYF TGTGCCAGCGGGTACGGGGGTAGGTCCTACGAGCAGTACTTC NA TRBV28 NA TRBJ2-7
CASSTIAGGLNEQFF TGTGCCAGCAGTACTATAGCGGGAGGGCTGAATGAGCAGTTCTTC NA TRBV27 TRBD2 TRBJ2-1
CASSYSLQGAYEQYF TGTGCCAGCAGTTACTCCCTCCAGGGGGCCTACGAGCAGTACTTC NA TRBV6-5 TRBD1 TRBJ2-7
CASSWGGTYEQYF TGTGCCAGCAGTTGGGGCGGAACCTACGAGCAGTACTTC NA TRBV27 NA TRBJ2-7
CASRSPRTGPGGQPQHF TGTGCCAGTAGGAGTCCAAGGACAGGTCCGGGCGGTCAGCCCCAGCATTTT NA TRBV19 TRBD1 TRBJ1-5
CASRPRQGMAGNTIYF TGTGCCAGCAGACCTAGACAGGGAATGGCTGGAAACACCATATATTTT NA TRBV28 TRBD1 TRBJ1-3
CATSPRVSYEQYF TGTGCCACATCTCCGAGGGTCTCCTACGAGCAGTACTTC NA TRBV27 NA TRBJ2-7
CASSLTAANQETQYF TGTGCCAGCAGCTTAACGGCAGCGAACCAAGAGACCCAGTACTTC once TRBV7-3 NA TRBJ2-5
CASSTGQLNTEAFF TGTGCCAGTAGTACCGGACAGTTGAACACTGAAGCTTTCTTT NA TRBV19 NA TRBJ1-1
CASFPLAGVADTQYF TGTGCCAGCTTTCCTCTAGCGGGAGTAGCAGATACGCAGTATTTT NA TRBV6-5 TRBD2 TRBJ2-3
CASSLAAPGINYGYTF TGTGCCAGCAGCTTAGCAGCTCCAGGGATTAACTATGGCTACACCTTC NA TRBV7-9 NA TRBJ1-2
CASSVFGTSEINEQFF TGTGCCAGCAGCGTATTCGGGACTAGCGAGATCAATGAGCAGTTCTTC NA TRBV9 TRBD2 TRBJ2-1
CASSVKGGAGVSYNEQFF TGTGCCAGCAGCGTGAAGGGCGGAGCGGGAGTCTCCTACAATGAGCAGTTCTTC NA TRBV9 TRBD2 TRBJ2-1
CASSQDLQGEANIQYF TGTGCCAGCAGCCAAGATCTACAGGGAGAGGCAAACATTCAGTACTTC NA TRBV4-2 NA TRBJ2-4
CASSLSRGNTEAFF TGTGCCAGCAGTTTATCGCGGGGCAACACTGAAGCTTTCTTT NA TRBV27 NA TRBJ1-1
CAIRDRNSYEQYF TGTGCCATCAGGGACAGGAATTCGTACGAGCAGTACTTC NA TRBV10-3 TRBD1 TRBJ2-7
CASRGVGEETQYF TGTGCCAGCAGAGGGGTGGGGGAAGAGACCCAGTACTTC NA TRBV9 NA TRBJ2-5
CASSQGRAGEQYF TGCGCCAGCAGCCAAGGCAGGGCAGGCGAGCAGTACTTC NA TRBV4-1 NA TRBJ2-7
CASSLSGASGNTIYF TGTGCCAGCAGTTTATCGGGGGCGTCTGGAAACACCATATATTTT once TRBV27 NA TRBJ1-3
CASSPSGQIDATNEKLFF TGCGCCAGCAGCCCGTCCGGACAGATAGATGCAACTAATGAAAAACTGTTTTTT NA TRBV5-1 NA TRBJ1-4
CASSLASSNNEQFF TGCGCCAGCAGCTTGGCCTCCAGTAACAATGAGCAGTTCTTC NA TRBV5-1 NA TRBJ2-1
CASSLVGLALNTGELFF TGTGCCAGCAGCTTAGTGGGCCTAGCGCTGAACACCGGGGAGCTGTTTTTT NA TRBV7-9 NA TRBJ2-2
CATSSGTTYYEQYF TGTGCCACCAGCAGCGGGACTACCTACTACGAGCAGTACTTC NA TRBV15 TRBD2 TRBJ2-7
CASSENPLGYEQYF TGCGCCAGCAGTGAGAACCCCTTAGGCTACGAGCAGTACTTC NA TRBV10-1 NA TRBJ2-7
CASSFFSGNEQFF TGTGCCAGCAGCTTTTTTAGCGGCAATGAGCAGTTCTTC NA TRBV7-2 NA TRBJ2-1
CAIRMNRDTYEQYF TGTGCCATCAGAATGAACCGGGACACCTACGAGCAGTACTTC NA TRBV10-3 NA TRBJ2-7
CASSEVRGSNQPQHF TGTGCCAGCAGTGAAGTGAGGGGCAGCAATCAGCCCCAGCATTTT NA TRBV6-1 NA TRBJ1-5
CASSQRLAGYEQYF TGCGCCAGCAGCCAACGACTAGCGGGCTACGAGCAGTACTTC NA TRBV4-1 TRBD2 TRBJ2-7
CASSFAGSFEAFF TGTGCCAGCAGTTTCGCAGGGTCTTTTGAAGCTTTCTTT NA TRBV28 NA TRBJ1-1